One and the same sample provided the 31 T cell receptor beta chains below, sequenced in a study of T cells after yellow fever vaccination. TCRdb passed the 5' RACE reads through MiXCR, listing each CDR3 protein once. This table holds 200,000 to 300,000 distinct CDR3 sequences, 6% to 8% found once. This specimen was CD4+ T cells sorted from PBMCs, taken on the day of the yellow fever booster vaccination. All receptors come from a man aged 25-40 years who received the YFV17D yellow fever vaccine.

There are a few counts of this clonotype. The chain carries TRBV5-1 and TRBJ1-1; D ambiguous. Trimming removed 0 bases at V and 2 bases at J, with 8 bases between. The CDR3 is 14 residues long. Germline CDR1 SGHRS, CDR2 YFSETQ. Here the CDR3 DNA reads TGCGCCAGCAGCTTGGAGGTGGTTAACACTGAAGCTTTCTTT. Translated: CASSLEVVNTEAFF.

This chain links TRBV7-3 with TRBJ2-6; D not resolved. The CDR3 totals 18 residues. V lost 0 bases to trimming and J lost 0 bases, with 12 bases between them. Looked up from germline, CDR1 is SGHTA and CDR2 is FQGTGA. The CDR3 spells CASSLTAFLSSGANVLTF. CDR3 nucleotide sequence: TGTGCCAGCAGCTTAACAGCGTTTTTGAGCTCTGGGGCCAACGTCCTGACTTTC.

This clonotype showed up many times. This chain links TRBV5-5 with TRBJ1-5; D possibly corresponds to TRBD1 (6 bases). The CDR3 is 18 residues long. The V gene's germline CDR1 is SGHKS and CDR2 YYEKEE (reference sequence). Trimming cost V 2 bases and J 6 bases, with 24 bases left between them. The CDR3 here is CASSFLQGGFMNSQPQHF. The CDR3 DNA follows: TGTGCCAGCAGCTTTCTACAGGGTGGATTCATGAACAGTCAGCCCCAGCATTTT.

This clonotype was found a few times. The chain has TRBV5-4 and TRBJ2-3, with 7 bases fitting TRBD2. This CDR3 contains 16 residues. J was trimmed by 0 bases and V by 4 bases; bases with no gene match: 8. Germline assignment: CDR1 SGHNT and CDR2 YYREEE (reference sequence). CDR3 sequence (DNA): TGTGCCAGCAGCCTTCAGACTAGCAGTAGCACAGATACGCAGTATTTT. It encodes CASSLQTSSSTDTQYF.

The sample holds a few counts of this clonotype. The CDR3 sequence is CSVTPWLSYNSPLHF. Written as DNA, the CDR3 is TGCAGCGTTACGCCCTGGCTCTCCTATAATTCACCCCTCCACTTT. This chain connects TRBV29-1 to TRBJ1-6; D is ambiguous. Germline V lookup: CDR1 SQVTM, CDR2 ANQGSEA. The CDR3 spans 15 residues. V was shortened by 5 bases and J by 0 bases, with 11 bases between the two germline ends.

Only a few counts were recorded for this clonotype. The chain has TRBV20-1 and TRBJ1-1, with D possibly matching TRBD1 (5 bases). The length of the CDR3 is 14 residues. Germline V lookup: CDR1 DFQATT, CDR2 SNEGSKA (reference sequence). V was clipped by 0 bases and J by 4 bases, with 12 bases between them. The CDR3 spells CSARDFKGSTEAFF. CDR3 in DNA: TGCAGTGCTAGAGATTTTAAGGGGAGCACTGAAGCTTTCTTT.

A word on this clonotype: An end of the junction differs from the germline gene, which may be a read error. The chain joins TRBV6-2 or TRBV6-3 to TRBJ1-5, with 10 bases aligning to TRBD1. The CDR3 covers 17 residues. Per the germline V gene, CDR1 is MNHEY and CDR2 is SVGEGT. CDR3 coding DNA: TGTGCCATCAGTTCGGGACAGGGGAGCGGGGGCAATCAGCCCCAGCATTTT. Its translation: CAISSGQGSGGNQPQHF.

This clonotype was picked up many times. V is TRBV20-1 and J is TRBJ1-6; maybe TRBD1 (5 bases). V was shortened by 1 base and J by 8 bases, with 12 bases between the two germline ends. The CDR3 contains 14 residues. Germline V gives CDR1 DFQATT, CDR2 SNEGSKA (reference sequence). The CDR3 region is CSARGEGRDSPLHF. CDR3 DNA sequence: TGCAGTGCTAGAGGGGAGGGGAGGGATTCACCCCTCCACTTT.

This clonotype showed up many times. This chain links TRBV5-1 with TRBJ2-7; D not certain. There are 11 residues in the CDR3. V lost 1 base, J lost 6 bases, and 5 bases lay in between. Germline V gene data show CDR1 as SGHRS and CDR2 as YFSETQ. The CDR3 is CASSLYGEQYF. The CDR3 DNA reads as TGCGCCAGCAGCTTGTATGGCGAGCAGTACTTC.

The chain has TRBV19 and TRBJ2-1; TRBD2 matches at 13 bases. The CDR3 contains 16 residues. V lost 6 bases, J lost 2 bases, and 4 bases stayed unmatched. CDR1 is LNHDA, CDR2 SQIVND, per germline (reference sequence). This chain's CDR3 is CASSRLAGGTYNEQFF. CDR3 nucleotides: TGTGCCAGTAGCCGACTAGCGGGAGGCACCTACAATGAGCAGTTCTTC.

The chain combines TRBV20-1 with TRBJ1-2; 9 nucleotides match TRBD1. Germline loops: CDR1 DFQATT, CDR2 SNEGSKA (reference sequence). The CDR3 covers 15 residues. V lost 1 base and J lost 3; bases outside the gene matches: 6. The CDR3 coding sequence is TGCAGTGCTAGAGGGTCGGGACAGGGCCACTATGGCTACACCTTC. Amino acids: CSARGSGQGHYGYTF.

This clonotype was found a few times. The rearrangement joins TRBV5-5 to TRBJ1-3; the D is unclear. The CDR3 is 15 amino acids. Looked up from germline, CDR1 is SGHKS and CDR2 is YYEKEE (reference sequence). The germline V and J ends were trimmed by 4 bases and 4 bases, with 15 bases remaining between them. DNA for the CDR3: TGTGCCAGCAGCCGGGTCACCCGGGTCGGAAACACCATATATTTT. Protein: CASSRVTRVGNTIYF.

There are many counts of this clonotype. The V call is TRBV29-1, the J call TRBJ1-1; 10 bases agree with TRBD1. The CDR3 is 12 amino acids. The V segment lost 6 bases and the J segment 6 bases; nucleotides outside the gene matches: 4. CDR1 and CDR2 (germline): SQVTM, ANQGSEA. CDR3 DNA: TGCAGCGTGGCGGGACAGGGGTCTGAAGCTTTCTTT. Encoded protein: CSVAGQGSEAFF.

In its sample, this clonotype was seen a few times. V usage is TRBV15 and J usage is TRBJ1-2, with unresolved D. This CDR3 is 13 amino acids long. Germline-derived CDR1 and CDR2 are LNHNV and YYDKDF (reference sequence). With 5 bases removed from V and 4 bases from J, the gap between germline ends came to 11 bases. The CDR3 spells CATSGKTFYGYTF. The CDR3 DNA is TGTGCCACCAGCGGAAAGACCTTCTATGGCTACACCTTC.

Here the CDR3 reads CASSQGIVQNEQYF. The CDR3 nucleotides are TGTGCCAGCAGCCAAGGGATAGTACAGAACGAGCAGTACTTC. The chain recombines TRBV3-1 with TRBJ2-7; D is unresolved. The V end was cut by 1 base, the J end by 5 bases, with 12 bases between. Germline V gene sequence: CDR1 LGHDT, CDR2 YNNKEL (reference sequence). The CDR3 length is 14 residues.

There are many counts of this clonotype. The genes are TRBV11-2 and TRBJ2-1; 13 bases map to TRBD2. Trimming removed 7 bases from V and 5 bases from J; junction bases left unmatched: 17. The CDR3 extends over 19 amino acids. CDR1 SGHAT and CDR2 FQNNGV come from the germline V gene. CDR3 sequence reads: CASTLRWDIGLAGDNEQFF. The CDR3 DNA sequence: TGTGCCAGCACCCTTAGGTGGGACATCGGACTAGCGGGAGACAATGAGCAGTTCTTC.

The gene calls are TRBV18 and TRBJ2-3; the D gene is possibly TRBD2 (6 bases). The germline V gene has CDR1 KGHSH and CDR2 LQKENI. Trimming removed 0 bases at V and 6 bases at J, with 16 bases between. CDR3 size: 16 residues. The CDR3 spells CASSPPGTGSKDTQYF. DNA of the CDR3: TGTGCCAGCTCACCACCGGGGACTGGTAGCAAGGATACGCAGTATTTT. The variable domain in full, with the rest retrieved from reference TRBV18 and TRBJ2-3, is NAGVMQNPRHLVRRRGQEARLRCSPMKGHSHVYWYRQLPEEGLKFMVYLQKENIIDESGMPKERFSAEFPKEGPSILRIQQVVRGDSAAYFCASSPPGTGSKDTQYFGPGTRLTVL.

This clonotype was seen many times. The chain is built from TRBV9 and TRBJ2-3; TRBD2 matches 11 bases. The CDR3 has 15 residues. The ends lost 2 bases at V and 5 bases at J; junction bases unmatched: 4. Germline loops: CDR1 SGDLS, CDR2 YYNGEE. The CDR3 is CASSVGTSGKDTQYF. The CDR3 DNA reads TGTGCCAGCAGCGTCGGGACTAGCGGAAAAGATACGCAGTATTTT.

There are a few counts of this clonotype. This sequence joins TRBV24-1 and TRBJ2-1; TRBD2 aligns across 7 bases. The CDR3 is 17 amino acids. Germline assignment: CDR1 KGHDR and CDR2 SFDVKD. The J segment lost 6 bases and the V segment lost 3 bases, leaving 13 bases of the junction unmatched. The CDR3 sequence is CATSDPGLPRGLNEQFF. As DNA, the CDR3 is TGTGCCACCAGTGATCCGGGACTACCCCGGGGCCTCAATGAGCAGTTCTTC.

The gene calls are TRBV7-2 and TRBJ2-5; D assignment may be TRBD1 or TRBD2 (5 bases each). The germline gives CDR1 SGHTA, CDR2 FQGNSA. The ends were cut back, 5 bases at V and 1 base at J, with 14 bases in the middle. This CDR3 spans 15 amino acids. The CDR3 reads CASSRARGAQETQYF. The CDR3 DNA reads TGTGCCAGCAGCCGAGCAAGAGGGGCCCAAGAGACCCAGTACTTC.

This clonotype was seen more than once but under ten times. This chain connects TRBV29-1 to TRBJ1-3, with D unclear. The length of the CDR3 is 13 residues. V dropped 3 bases and J dropped 0 bases, with 6 bases sitting between them. CDR1 is SQVTM and CDR2 is ANQGSEA in the germline V gene. The CDR3 DNA follows: TGCAGCGTTGAGGGCTCCTCTGGAAACACCATATATTTT. Amino acid sequence: CSVEGSSGNTIYF.

In this sample, this clonotype turned up a few times. This sequence joins TRBV15 and TRBJ2-1; D perhaps matches TRBD2 (6 bases). Trimming cost V 5 bases and J 0 bases, with 14 bases left between them. This CDR3 spans 16 amino acids. Germline V gene sequence: CDR1 LNHNV, CDR2 YYDKDF (reference sequence). CDR3 region: CATSLGLQSSYNEQFF. In DNA, the CDR3 is TGTGCCACCAGCCTGGGACTTCAGAGCTCCTACAATGAGCAGTTCTTC.

This clonotype has only a few counts. The rearrangement joins TRBV9 to TRBJ2-5; TRBD1 matches 9 bases. CDR1 is SGDLS, CDR2 YYNGEE, per germline. V shed 2 bases and J 3 bases; nucleotides not matched to a gene: 2. The CDR3 extends over 14 amino acids. CDR3 protein: CASSVTGGEETQYF. The CDR3 DNA is TGTGCCAGCAGCGTTACAGGGGGCGAAGAGACCCAGTACTTC.

A few counts support this clonotype. The chain combines TRBV5-1 with TRBJ2-1; 7 positions match TRBD2. Per germline, CDR1 SGHRS and CDR2 YFSETQ. J was trimmed by 5 bases and V by 1 base; bases with no gene match: 6. The CDR3 runs to 15 residues. CDR3 in DNA: TGCGCCAGCAGCTTGTCGGGAGGTCACAACAATGAGCAGTTCTTC. The encoded protein is CASSLSGGHNNEQFF.

This clonotype appeared a few times. The V and J genes are TRBV20-1 and TRBJ2-4; D gene ambiguous. V was pared by 0 bases and J by 3 bases, with 9 bases between. CDR1 is DFQATT, CDR2 SNEGSKA, per germline (reference sequence). The CDR3 spans 14 residues. Here the CDR3 reads CSAREALNKNIQYF. The CDR3 bases are TGCAGTGCTAGAGAGGCGTTAAACAAAAACATTCAGTACTTC.

The chain is built from TRBV7-6 and TRBJ2-2, with 10 bases that match TRBD2. V was clipped by 11 bases and J by 7 bases; unmatched bases: 13. This CDR3 is 15 amino acids long. Looked up from germline, CDR1 is SGHVS and CDR2 is FNYEAQ. The CDR3 region is CAATAGGPSGGELFF. The CDR3 bases are TGTGCCGCGACAGCGGGAGGGCCTTCTGGCGGGGAGCTGTTTTTT.

In this sample, this clonotype turned up many times. The V and J genes are TRBV3-1 and TRBJ2-7; 9 positions match TRBD1. V gave up 2 bases and J gave up 2 bases; unmatched junction bases: 1. Germline CDR1 is LGHDT and CDR2 is YNNKEL (reference sequence). This CDR3 region has 14 residues. CDR3 sequence reads: CASSQRTGAYEQYF. The CDR3, as DNA: TGTGCCAGCAGCCAACGGACAGGGGCCTACGAGCAGTACTTC.

The chain uses TRBV5-5 and TRBJ1-1, with D unresolved. The CDR3 loop spans 13 amino acids. The V end lost 1 base, the J end lost 3 bases, and 7 bases lay between the germline ends. CDR1 and CDR2 from the germline V gene are SGHKS and YYEKEE (reference sequence). The CDR3 loop is CASSLQGYTEAFF. The DNA for the CDR3 is TGTGCCAGCAGCTTGCAAGGGTACACTGAAGCTTTCTTT.

To note about this clonotype: Being one base from a much bigger clone, this may be a read error. The rearrangement uses TRBV28 and TRBJ2-1; D unclear. Looked up from germline, CDR1 is MDHEN and CDR2 is SYDVKM. The length of the CDR3 is 11 residues. V lost 4 bases and J lost 9, with 7 bases in between. In DNA, the CDR3 is TGTGCCAGCAGTTGCCCGGGTGAGCAGTTCTTC. It specifies CASSCPGEQFF.

J is TRBJ2-7 and V is TRBV7-9; 7 bases line up with TRBD1. Trimming at V came to 4 bases and at J to 2 bases, leaving 5 bases not matched to a gene. The germline CDR1 and CDR2 sequences are SEHNR and FQNEAQ (reference sequence). CDR3 size: 14 residues. CDR3 protein: CASSSRDSPYEQYF. CDR3 nucleotides: TGTGCCAGCAGCTCCCGGGACAGTCCCTACGAGCAGTACTTC.

V and J are TRBV5-8 and TRBJ2-1, with TRBD2 identical over 14 bases. V lost 4 bases and J lost 9; bases outside the gene matches: 9. Germline V gene sequence: CDR1 SGHTS, CDR2 YDEGEE. This CDR3 is 16 amino acids long. The CDR3: CASSSRGLAGGGEQFF. The CDR3 DNA follows: TGTGCCAGCAGCAGCCGAGGACTAGCGGGAGGTGGTGAGCAGTTCTTC. The full variable domain, completed using reference TRBV5-8 and TRBJ2-1, is EAGVTQSPTHLIKTRGQQATLRCSPISGHTSVYWYQQALGLGLQFLLWYDEGEERNRGNFPPRFSGRQFPNYSSELNVNALELEDSALYLCASSSRGLAGGGEQFFGPGTRLTVL.